The present T cell receptor (beta chain) was sequenced within a study of monozygotic twins with inflammatory bowel disease. From germline, CDR1 is SEHNR and CDR2 FQNEAQ (reference sequence). The CDR3 length is 12 residues. A word on this clonotype: The antigen is undetermined.

Points from the study as a whole: There was no support for any single strong signal or clonotype associated with IBD.

TCRdb reprocessed the 5' RACE reads and stores each CDR3 protein as one record, lacking DNA. With about 300,000 distinct CDR3 sequences in the sample, the ten largest clones hold roughly 5.2%. J is TRBJ2-7 and V is TRBV7-9. This TCR derives from a human donor with ulcerative colitis or Crohn's disease, or a healthy co-twin of an affected twin (not recorded which). Sequencing was performed on blood. Here the CDR3 reads CASSLTQYEQYF.